The T cell receptor (beta chain) described here comes from a study of blood T cell repertoires in COVID-19. V dropped 3 bases and J dropped 4; count of bases not matched to a gene: 6. The CDR3 is 15 amino acids. Germline V CDR1 and CDR2: KGHSH, LQKENI. TCRdb's table, derived via immunoSEQ multiplex PCR, lists solely in-frame clones and lacks some. The sample holds 70,000 or so clones, roughly 91% seen once. What was sequenced was peripheral blood. V and J are TRBV18 and TRBJ2-7; TRBD1 matches at 10 bases. The TCR comes from a man aged 55-75 years with acute or convalescent COVID-19. The CDR3 reads CASSPLRTGGYEQYF. The CDR3 DNA is TGTGCCAGCTCACCCCTCCGGACAGGGGGATACGAGCAGTACTTC.